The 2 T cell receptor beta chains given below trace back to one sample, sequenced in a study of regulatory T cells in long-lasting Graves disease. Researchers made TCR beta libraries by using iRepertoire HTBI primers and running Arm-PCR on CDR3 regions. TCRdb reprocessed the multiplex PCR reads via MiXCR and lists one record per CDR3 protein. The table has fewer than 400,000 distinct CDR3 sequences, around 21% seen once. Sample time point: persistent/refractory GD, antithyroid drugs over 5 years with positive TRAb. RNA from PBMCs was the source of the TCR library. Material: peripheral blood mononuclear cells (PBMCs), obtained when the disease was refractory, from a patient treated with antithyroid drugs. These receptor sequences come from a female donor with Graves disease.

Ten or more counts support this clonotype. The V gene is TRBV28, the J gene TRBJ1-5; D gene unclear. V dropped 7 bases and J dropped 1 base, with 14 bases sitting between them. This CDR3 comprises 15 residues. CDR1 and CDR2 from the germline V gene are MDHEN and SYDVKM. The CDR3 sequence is CASIHFSDSNQPQHF. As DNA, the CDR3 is TGTGCCAGCATCCACTTTTCGGACAGCAATCAGCCCCAGCATTTT. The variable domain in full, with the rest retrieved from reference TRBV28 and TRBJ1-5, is DVKVTQSSRYLVKRTGEKVFLECVQDMDHENMFWYRQDPGLGLRLIYFSYDVKMKEKGDIPEGYSVSREKKERFSLILESASTNQTSMYLCASIHFSDSNQPQHFGDGTRLSIL.

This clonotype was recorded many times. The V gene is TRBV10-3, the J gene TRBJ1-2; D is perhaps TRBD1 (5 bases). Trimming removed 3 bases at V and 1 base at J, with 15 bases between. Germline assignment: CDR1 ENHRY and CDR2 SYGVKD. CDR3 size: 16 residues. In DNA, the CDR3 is TGTGCCATCAGTGATCCGGACGGGGACTATAACTATGGCTACACCTTC. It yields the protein CAISDPDGDYNYGYTF.